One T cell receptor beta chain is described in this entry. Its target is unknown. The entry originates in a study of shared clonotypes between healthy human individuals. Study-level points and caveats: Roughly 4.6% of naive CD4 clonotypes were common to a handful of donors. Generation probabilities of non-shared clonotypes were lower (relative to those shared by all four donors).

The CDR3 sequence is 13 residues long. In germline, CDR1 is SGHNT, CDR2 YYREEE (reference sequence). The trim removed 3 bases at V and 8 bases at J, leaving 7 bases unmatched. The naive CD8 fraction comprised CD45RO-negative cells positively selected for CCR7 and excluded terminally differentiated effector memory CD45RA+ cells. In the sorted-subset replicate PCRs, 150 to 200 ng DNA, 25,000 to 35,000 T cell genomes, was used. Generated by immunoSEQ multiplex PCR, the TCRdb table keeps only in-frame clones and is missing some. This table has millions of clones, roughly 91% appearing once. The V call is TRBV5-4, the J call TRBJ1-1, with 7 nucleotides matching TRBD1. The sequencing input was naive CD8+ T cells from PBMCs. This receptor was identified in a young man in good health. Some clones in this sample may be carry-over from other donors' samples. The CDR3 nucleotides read TGTGCCAGCAGCTCAAGAGGACAGGTCGAAGCTTTCTTT. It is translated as CASSSRGQVEAFF.